Following are 13 T cell receptor beta chains from one sample sequenced in a study of blood T cell repertoires in COVID-19. Method: immunoSEQ multiplex PCR; TCRdb's copy keeps in-frame clones and lacks some. This sample has about 190,000 clones, with about 88% found just once. Sequenced input: peripheral blood. The receptors here all came from a woman in her forties who had recovered from COVID-19.

The chain uses TRBV28 and TRBJ2-3; 10 bases match TRBD1. Trimming cost V 9 bases and J 2 bases; bases outside gene matches: 8. Looked up from germline, CDR1 is MDHEN and CDR2 is SYDVKM. The CDR3 extends over 15 amino acids. The CDR3 loop reads CASFPTGGDTDTQYF. CDR3 coding DNA: TGTGCCAGTTTCCCGACAGGGGGCGACACAGATACGCAGTATTTT. Filled out from reference TRBV28 and TRBJ2-3, the complete variable domain reads DVKVTQSSRYLVKRTGEKVFLECVQDMDHENMFWYRQDPGLGLRLIYFSYDVKMKEKGDIPEGYSVSREKKERFSLILESASTNQTSMYLCASFPTGGDTDTQYFGPGTRLTVL.

This clone was found once. This sequence joins TRBV19 and TRBJ2-1; 8 bases agree with TRBD1. The CDR3 contains 16 residues. CDR1 is LNHDA and CDR2 is SQIVND in the germline V gene (reference sequence). With V trimmed by 2 bases and J by 6 bases, 9 bases remained unmatched. DNA of the CDR3: TGTGCCAGTAGTATACCCCCCGGGACAGGCATCAATGAGCAGTTCTTC. Its protein product is CASSIPPGTGINEQFF.

The chain combines TRBV28 with TRBJ1-2, with D unclear. Germline values: CDR1 MDHEN, CDR2 SYDVKM. The CDR3 consists of 11 residues. Trimming removed 7 bases from V and 5 bases from J, with 8 bases in between. The CDR3 DNA reads as TGTGCCAGCACCTCCCTTTATGGCTACACCTTC. Translated: CASTSLYGYTF.

This chain connects TRBV28 to TRBJ2-1; 9 nucleotides line up with TRBD2. Germline-derived CDR1 and CDR2 are MDHEN and SYDVKM. There are 15 residues in the CDR3. Unmatched junction bases numbered 10, after V lost 6 bases and J lost 7 bases. Here the CDR3 DNA reads TGTGCCAGCAGGATAGCGGGAGATGGATCAAATGAGCAGTTCTTC. It specifies CASRIAGDGSNEQFF.

The chain couples TRBV19 to TRBJ2-7, with 10 nucleotides matching TRBD2. Germline CDR1 LNHDA, CDR2 SQIVND (reference sequence). With V trimmed by 3 bases and J by 3 bases, 5 bases remained unmatched. The CDR3 spans 15 residues. The CDR3 sequence is CASSIGTSAYYEQYF. CDR3 nucleotides: TGTGCCAGTAGTATCGGGACTAGCGCTTACTACGAGCAGTACTTC.

The chain carries TRBV5-1 and TRBJ2-1; 8 bases match TRBD2. The CDR3 runs 15 residues. V was clipped by 5 bases and J by 6 bases; unmatched bases: 10. Germline V gene sequence: CDR1 SGHRS, CDR2 YFSETQ. The CDR3 is CASRRGGLAGNEQFF. The CDR3 bases are TGCGCCAGCAGGCGGGGAGGGCTAGCGGGCAATGAGCAGTTCTTC.

The chain has TRBV14 and TRBJ2-1; 12 nucleotides match TRBD2. V gave up 2 bases and J gave up 12 bases; unmatched junction bases: 5. In germline, CDR1 is SGHDN, CDR2 FVKESK. The CDR3 extends over 14 amino acids. In DNA form, the CDR3 reads TGTGCCAGCAGCCAAAGTCTAGCGGGAGGGCGGCAGTTCTTC. Translating gives CASSQSLAGGRQFF. The full variable domain, its missing parts supplied by reference TRBV14 and TRBJ2-1, is EAGVTQFPSHSVIEKGQTVTLRCDPISGHDNLYWYRRVMGKEIKFLLHFVKESKQDESGMPNNRFLAERTGGTYSTLKVQPAELEDSGVYFCASSQSLAGGRQFFGPGTRLTVL.

The rearrangement links TRBV5-1 to TRBJ2-5; tentatively, D is TRBD1 (7 bases). The V gene's germline CDR1 is SGHRS and CDR2 YFSETQ. This CDR3 contains 15 residues. V was pared by 0 bases and J by 4 bases, with 13 bases between. The CDR3: CASSLGGTEGETQYF. CDR3 sequence (DNA): TGCGCCAGCAGCTTGGGCGGGACAGAAGGAGAGACCCAGTACTTC.

A remark on this clone: This sample includes further DNA sequences coding for the same CDR3. V gene TRBV6-2 or TRBV6-3 combines with J gene TRBJ1-1; 7 bases map to TRBD1. J lost 3 bases, V lost 4 bases, and 2 bases had no gene match. This CDR3 has 13 amino acids. Germline V gene data show CDR1 as MNHEY and CDR2 as SVGEGT. The chain's CDR3 is CASSSQGDTEAFF. In DNA form, the CDR3 reads TGTGCCAGCAGTTCCCAGGGGGACACTGAAGCTTTCTTT.

The chain employs TRBV10-3 and TRBJ1-2, with no clear D. Germline loops: CDR1 ENHRY, CDR2 SYGVKD. This CDR3 contains 14 residues. Between the trimmed V and J ends, which lost 2 bases and 1 base, there was a span of 8 bases. The CDR3 bases are TGTGCCATCAGTGAGATGAGGGATAACTATGGCTACACCTTC. Translating it yields CAISEMRDNYGYTF.

Only a few counts were recorded for this clone. The chain couples TRBV27 to TRBJ2-7, with 10 bases aligning to TRBD1. CDR1 is MNHEY and CDR2 is SMNVEV in the germline V gene (reference sequence). V lost 5 bases to trimming and J lost 5 bases; unmatched junction nucleotides: 6. This CDR3 contains 14 residues. CDR3 amino acids: CASSPYGTGDEQYF. CDR3 DNA: TGTGCCAGCAGTCCCTACGGGACAGGGGACGAGCAGTACTTC.

V usage is TRBV30 and J usage is TRBJ2-7; maybe TRBD1 (8 bases). Germline loops: CDR1 GTSNPN, CDR2 SVGIG (reference sequence). The CDR3 is 15 amino acids. Between the trimmed V and J ends, which lost 2 bases and 7 bases, there was a span of 21 bases. The CDR3: CAWSILGTGGGEQYF. The CDR3 nucleotides are TGTGCCTGGAGTATCTTGGGGACAGGCGGGGGTGAGCAGTACTTC.

This rearrangement joins TRBV7-9 to TRBJ2-3; D unclear. The CDR3 length is 12 residues. V was cut by 2 bases and J by 4 bases, with 4 bases left in between. Germline V CDR1 and CDR2: SEHNR, FQNEAQ (reference sequence). CDR3 bases: TGTGCCAGCAGCTTACTAGCAGATACGCAGTATTTT. Encoded protein: CASSLLADTQYF.